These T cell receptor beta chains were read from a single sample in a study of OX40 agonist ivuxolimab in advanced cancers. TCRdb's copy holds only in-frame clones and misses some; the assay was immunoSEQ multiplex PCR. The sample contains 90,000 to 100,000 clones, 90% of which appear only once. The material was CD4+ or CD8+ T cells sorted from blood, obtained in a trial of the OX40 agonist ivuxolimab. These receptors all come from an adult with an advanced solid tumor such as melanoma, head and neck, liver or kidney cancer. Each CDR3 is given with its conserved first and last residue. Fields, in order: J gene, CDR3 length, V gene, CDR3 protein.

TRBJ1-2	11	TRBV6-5	CASTGAYGYTF
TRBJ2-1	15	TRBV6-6	CASAPGLAAYNEQFF
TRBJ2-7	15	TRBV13	CASSSRLRSSYEQYF
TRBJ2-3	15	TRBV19	CASSIGPHRTDTQYF
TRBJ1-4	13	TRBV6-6	CASSYSPGEKLFF
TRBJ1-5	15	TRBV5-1	CASSLEGGRHQPQHF
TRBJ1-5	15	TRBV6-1	CASRDDRGSNQPQHF
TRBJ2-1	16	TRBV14	CASSQDQGGRAGEQFF
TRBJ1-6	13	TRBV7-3	CASSLRSGGPLHF
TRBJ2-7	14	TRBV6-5	CASSKHGTGYEQYF
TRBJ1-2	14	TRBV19	CASSGRNLRGGYTF
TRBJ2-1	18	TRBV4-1	CASSQVGVLAGAYNEQFF
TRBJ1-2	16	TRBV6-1	CASSEAGRGANYGYTF
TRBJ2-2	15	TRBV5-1	CASSLAGRNTGELFF
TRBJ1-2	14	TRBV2	CASSEARGNYGYTF
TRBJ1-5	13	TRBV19	CASDGRTNQPQHF
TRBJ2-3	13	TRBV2	CASSRDHTDTQYF
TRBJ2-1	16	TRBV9	CASSASGLVLYNEQFF
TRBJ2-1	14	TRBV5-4	CASSPSAFYNEQFF
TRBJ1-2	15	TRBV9	CASSGSRQGNAGYTF
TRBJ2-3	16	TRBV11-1	CASSLLSGGREDTQYF
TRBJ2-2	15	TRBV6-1	CASSARQGNTGELFF
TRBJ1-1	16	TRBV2	CASILREQGTGAEAFF
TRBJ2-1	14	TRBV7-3	CASSQVGGRGEQFF
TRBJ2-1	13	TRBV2	CASGWTSGNEQFF
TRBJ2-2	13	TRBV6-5	CASSLHGAGELFF
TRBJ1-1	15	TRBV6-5	CASSPPGQTNTEAFF
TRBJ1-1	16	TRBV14	CASSQDPPGQNTEAFF
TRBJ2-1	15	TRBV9	CASSVGREAYNEQFF
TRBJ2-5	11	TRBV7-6	CASSLSETQYF
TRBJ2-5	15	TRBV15	CATSRDRRYQETQYF
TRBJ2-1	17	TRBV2	CASRAMKGLAIYNEQFF
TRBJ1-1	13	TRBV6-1	CAILWGGKTEAFF
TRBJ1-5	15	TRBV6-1	CASTPDWGGSQPQHF
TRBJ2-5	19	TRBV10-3	CAISESTMQGRGNQETQYF
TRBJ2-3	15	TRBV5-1	CASSLTGGPRDTQYF
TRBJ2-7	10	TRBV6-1	CASRDYEQYF
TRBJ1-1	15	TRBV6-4	CASTAEPGRNTEAFF
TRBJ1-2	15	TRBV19	CASSSDRAGNYGYTF
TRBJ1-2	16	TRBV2	CASRNPTGQGARGYTF
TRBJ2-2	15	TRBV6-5	CASRGQGLLGGELFF
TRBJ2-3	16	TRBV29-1	CSVAGTGGFFTDTQYF
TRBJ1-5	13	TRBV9	CASSVGQGAPQHF
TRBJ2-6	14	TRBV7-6	CASSLDSGANVLTF
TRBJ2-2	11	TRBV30	CALSPAGELFF
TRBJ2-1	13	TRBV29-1	CSVRGRLYNEQFF
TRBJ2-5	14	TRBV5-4	CASSQGLEQETQYF
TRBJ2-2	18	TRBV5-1	CASKRTSGGAAGTGELFF
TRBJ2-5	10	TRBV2	CASKEETQYF
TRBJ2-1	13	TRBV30	CAWSKLGGYEQFF
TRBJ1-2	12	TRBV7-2	CASSRGLMGYTF
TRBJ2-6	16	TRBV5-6	CASSLYWMGGANVLTF
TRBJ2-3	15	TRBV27	CASMTGTRITDTQYF
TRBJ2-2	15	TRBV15	CATSRGGRRTGELFF
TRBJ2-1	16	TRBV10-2	CASSPYSGTGGNEQFF
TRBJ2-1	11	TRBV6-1	CASIEYDEQFF